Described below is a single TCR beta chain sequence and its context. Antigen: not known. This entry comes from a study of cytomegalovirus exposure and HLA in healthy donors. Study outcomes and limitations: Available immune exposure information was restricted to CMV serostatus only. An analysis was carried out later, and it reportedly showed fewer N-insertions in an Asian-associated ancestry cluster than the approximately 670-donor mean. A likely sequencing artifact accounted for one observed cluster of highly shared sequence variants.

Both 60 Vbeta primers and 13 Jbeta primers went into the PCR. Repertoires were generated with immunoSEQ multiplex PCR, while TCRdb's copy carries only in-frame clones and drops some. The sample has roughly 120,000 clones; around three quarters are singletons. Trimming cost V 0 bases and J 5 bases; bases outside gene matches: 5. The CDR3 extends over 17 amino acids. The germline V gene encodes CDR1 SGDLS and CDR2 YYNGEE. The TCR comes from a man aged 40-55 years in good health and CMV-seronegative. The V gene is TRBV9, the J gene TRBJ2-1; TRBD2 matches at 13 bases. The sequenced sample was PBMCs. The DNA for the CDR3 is TGTGCCAGCAGCGTAGTAGGGACTAGCGGGGCAAACAATGAGCAGTTCTTC. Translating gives CASSVVGTSGANNEQFF.